This TCR beta chain was sequenced in a study of shared clonotypes between healthy human individuals. Findings and caveats of the study: Non-shared clonotypes had lower generation probabilities than those shared by all four donors. Blood was the only sampled material, and tissue repertoires likely differ.

Trimming cost V 5 bases and J 2 bases; bases outside gene matches: 5. This CDR3 is built from 14 residues. Per the germline V gene, CDR1 is MNHNY and CDR2 is SVGAGI (reference sequence). TCRdb's table, derived via immunoSEQ multiplex PCR, lists solely in-frame clones and lacks some. This sample has 90,000 to 150,000 clones, with more than 65% found just once. This clone showed up many times. Its antigen remains unknown. This TCR derives from a woman in her twenties or thirties in good health. The rearrangement joins TRBV6-6 to TRBJ1-1; TRBD1 aligns across 7 bases. The sample taken for sequencing was memory CD8+ T cells sorted from blood. Subset meaning: CD45RO+ cells pooled with CCR7-negative TemRA cells. This chain's CDR3 is CASSGTAINTEAFF. The CDR3 DNA sequence: TGTGCCAGCAGTGGGACAGCCATAAACACTGAAGCTTTCTTT.